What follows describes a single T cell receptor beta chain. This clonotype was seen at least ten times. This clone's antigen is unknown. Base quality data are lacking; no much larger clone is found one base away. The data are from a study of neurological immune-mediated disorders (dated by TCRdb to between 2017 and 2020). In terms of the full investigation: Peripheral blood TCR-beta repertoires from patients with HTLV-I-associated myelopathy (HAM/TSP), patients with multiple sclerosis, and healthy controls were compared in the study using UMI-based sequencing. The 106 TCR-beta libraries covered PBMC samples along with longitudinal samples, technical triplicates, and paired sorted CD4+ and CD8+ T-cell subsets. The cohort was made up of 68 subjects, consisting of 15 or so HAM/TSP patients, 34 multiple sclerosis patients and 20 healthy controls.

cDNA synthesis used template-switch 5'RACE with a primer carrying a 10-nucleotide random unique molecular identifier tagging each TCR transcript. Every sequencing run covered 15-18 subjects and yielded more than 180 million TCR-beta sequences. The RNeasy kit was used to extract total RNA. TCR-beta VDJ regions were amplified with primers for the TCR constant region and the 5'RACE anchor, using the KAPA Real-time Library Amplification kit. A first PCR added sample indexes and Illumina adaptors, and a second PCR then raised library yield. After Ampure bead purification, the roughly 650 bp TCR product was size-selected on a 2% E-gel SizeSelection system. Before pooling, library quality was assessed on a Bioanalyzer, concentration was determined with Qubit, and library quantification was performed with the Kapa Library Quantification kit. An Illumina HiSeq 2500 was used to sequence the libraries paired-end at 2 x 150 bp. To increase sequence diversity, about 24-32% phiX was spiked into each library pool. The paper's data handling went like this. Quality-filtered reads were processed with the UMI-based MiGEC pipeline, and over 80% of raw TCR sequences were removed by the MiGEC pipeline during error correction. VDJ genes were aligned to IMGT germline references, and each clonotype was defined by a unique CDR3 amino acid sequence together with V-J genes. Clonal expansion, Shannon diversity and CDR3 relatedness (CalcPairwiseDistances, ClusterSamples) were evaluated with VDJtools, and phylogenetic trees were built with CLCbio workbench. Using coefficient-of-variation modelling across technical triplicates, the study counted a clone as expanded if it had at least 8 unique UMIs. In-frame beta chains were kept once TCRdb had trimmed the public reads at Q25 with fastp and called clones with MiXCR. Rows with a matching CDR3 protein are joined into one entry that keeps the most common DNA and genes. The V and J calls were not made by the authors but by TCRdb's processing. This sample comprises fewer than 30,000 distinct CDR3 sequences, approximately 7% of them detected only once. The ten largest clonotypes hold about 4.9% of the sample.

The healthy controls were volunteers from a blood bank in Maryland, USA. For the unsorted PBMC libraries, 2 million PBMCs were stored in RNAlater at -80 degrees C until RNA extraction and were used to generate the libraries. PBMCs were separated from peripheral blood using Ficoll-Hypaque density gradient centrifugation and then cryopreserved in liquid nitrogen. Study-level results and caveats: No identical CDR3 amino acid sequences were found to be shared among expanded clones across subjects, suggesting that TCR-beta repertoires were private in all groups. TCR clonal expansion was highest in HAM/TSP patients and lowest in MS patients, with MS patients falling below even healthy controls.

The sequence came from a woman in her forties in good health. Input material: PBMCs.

The sequence in DNA is TGTGCCAGCAGCTTAGCCCCTGGGCGGACCCAGTACTTC. Translated, it reads CASSLAPGRTQYF. The V and J genes are TRBV7-2 and TRBJ2-5; the D segment cannot be called with confidence. The CDR3 covers 13 residues, taking in both the cysteine and the phenylalanine. Only the CDR3 portion is preserved as DNA: 39 bases, with reading frame beginning at the first base. V sheds 0 bases and J sheds 7 bases, leaving 9 bases between their ends. According to the germline V gene, CDR1 reads SGHTA and CDR2 reads FQGNSA.